Reported below is one T cell receptor (beta chain). Source study methods: Amplification from reference gene primers served as the basis for estimated nucleated cell counts. Repertoires were generated with immunoSEQ multiplex PCR, while TCRdb's copy carries only in-frame clones and drops some. The V and J calls and clone size come from that table; D and trimming were worked out from the DNA. The sample lists over 60,000 clones; 70% to 80% were seen once. This entry comes from a study of blood T cell repertoires in COVID-19. In the study overall: Material from acute and convalescent COVID-19 was sourced from the United States, Italy and Spain. PBMCs, B-cell-depleted T cells, or T cells provided the cDNA or gDNA that made up the material.

The ends lost 1 base at V and 6 bases at J; junction bases unmatched: 5. Germline CDR1 is MGHRA and CDR2 is YSYEKL. This CDR3 has 15 amino acids. The sequencing sample was made of peripheral blood. This receptor was identified in an elderly woman with acute or convalescent COVID-19. The chain uses TRBV4-1 and TRBJ2-1, with 8 bases identical to TRBD1. CDR3 DNA: TGCGCCAGCAGCCAAGCGTTGGACAGGGCCAATGAGCAGTTCTTC. Translating it yields CASSQALDRANEQFF.